This TCR beta chain is from a study of cytomegalovirus exposure and HLA in healthy donors. Overall study: Later, an analysis reported that the 95 to 150 validation repertoires had used the same platform as the approximately 660 first-cohort repertoires. Study-wide points: In the approximately 120 validation repertoires, a later analysis found that first-cohort TCR clusters tended to co-occur.

Germline lookup yields CDR1 SGHRS and CDR2 YFSETQ. V dropped 4 bases and J dropped 4 bases, with 15 bases sitting between them. This CDR3 contains 15 residues. The method was immunoSEQ multiplex PCR; TCRdb's version includes in-frame clones alone and lacks a portion of them. The repertoire holds 150,000 to 200,000 clones, with 85% as singletons. About this clone itself: Its antigen is not known.

The chain joins TRBV5-1 to TRBJ2-1; tentative D call: TRBD1 (6 bases). Specimen: PBMCs. The TCR comes from a man aged 18 to 29 in good health and CMV-seropositive. The CDR3 region is CASSQIRDIYNEQFF. The CDR3 DNA is TGCGCCAGCAGCCAAATCCGGGACATTTACAATGAGCAGTTCTTC.